This TCR beta chain was documented in a study of blood T cell repertoires in COVID-19. Sequenced by immunoSEQ multiplex PCR; TCRdb stores in-frame clones only, minus some. The sample carries roughly 80,000 clones, about 80% recorded once. The CDR3 runs 15 residues. V shed 4 bases, J shed 6 bases, and the junction held 12 bases outside the gene matches. CDR1 and CDR2 (germline): LNHNV, YYDKDF (reference sequence). This sequence originates from an elderly man with acute or convalescent COVID-19. Material: peripheral blood. This chain connects TRBV15 to TRBJ2-7; 7 bases line up with TRBD1. CDR3 loop: CATSILRGRVVEQYF. CDR3 in DNA: TGTGCCACCAGCATCTTAAGGGGGCGCGTCGTCGAGCAGTACTTC.